This T cell receptor (beta chain) stems from a study of neurological immune-mediated disorders. This CDR3 comprises 13 residues. Germline lookup yields CDR1 KGHSH and CDR2 LQKENI. V gave up 0 bases and J gave up 9 bases, with 9 bases separating them. This clonotype came up many times. Synthesis of cDNA used 5'RACE (with 10-nucleotide random UMIs). One entry per CDR3 protein, called by TCRdb with MiXCR from the 5' RACE reads. There are approximately 38,000 distinct CDR3 sequences in the sample; over 2% occur only once, and about 2.4% lies in the top ten. The material sequenced was PBMCs. V usage is TRBV18 and J usage is TRBJ2-4; D might be TRBD2 (5 bases). This TCR was recovered from a man aged 45-60 years with multiple sclerosis. The CDR3 coding sequence is TGTGCCAGCTCACCACCAGGCGAGGGCATTCAGTACTTC. This translates into CASSPPGEGIQYF.